This TCR beta chain was sequenced in a study of T cells in pancreatic ductal adenocarcinoma. General study points: Tumor and blood clonality did not differ significantly, about 0.11 versus 0.078. Comparisons of tumor and blood clonality may show falsely lower tumor diversity. The resected pancreatic cancer cohort was biased toward the minority with early-stage disease. Unique clonotypes were approximately 8-fold more numerous in blood than in tumor.

Trimming took 2 bases from V and 3 from J, leaving 8 bases between them. The CDR3 runs to 14 residues. The germline gives CDR1 MNHEY, CDR2 SMNVEV (reference sequence). In the case of this clone: The target antigen is unknown.

The table came from immunoSEQ multiplex PCR; TCRdb's copy has only in-frame clones and leaves some out. The top ten hold 3.1% of the sample, which has 7,500 to 9,500 clones, nearly 90% seen once. Selected pancreatic ductal adenocarcinoma patients had undergone surgery without neoadjuvant therapy. The specimen sequenced was PBMCs. The TCR originated in a human donor with pancreatic ductal adenocarcinoma. This rearrangement joins TRBV27 to TRBJ2-1; D gene ambiguous. The CDR3 is CASSLGQLYNEQFF. The CDR3 DNA reads as TGTGCCAGCAGTTTAGGGCAGCTCTACAATGAGCAGTTCTTC.